This T cell receptor beta chain derives from a study of blood T cell repertoires in COVID-19. Overall study: Acute and convalescent COVID-19 samples came from the United States, Italy and Spain.

The CDR3 is made up of 15 amino acids. Germline V gives CDR1 ENHRY, CDR2 SYGVKD. V dropped 4 bases and J dropped 3 bases, with 15 bases sitting between them. In the study's own analysis: Estimation of nucleated cell counts relied on the amplification of reference gene primers. Measured with immunoSEQ multiplex PCR; TCRdb has only the in-frame clones, and not every one. V and J calls and clone size follow that table, whereas D and trimming were derived from the DNA. The sample has roughly 100,000 clones; 70% to 90% are singletons. Sequenced sample: peripheral blood. This TCR derives from a human donor in a cohort sampled during active COVID-19. This rearrangement joins TRBV10-3 to TRBJ1-2, with D perhaps matching TRBD1 (5 bases). The CDR3 nucleotides are TGTGCCATCAGTGCCAGGGTATTTATGGACTATGGCTACACCTTC. It yields the protein CAISARVFMDYGYTF.